These 23 T cell receptor beta chains were all obtained from the same sample, sequenced in a study of beta chain features in type 1 diabetes. Whole-study findings and limits: All four CD4+ subsets of Type 1 diabetes patients contained TCRB CDR3s that were moderately but significantly shorter.

These TCRs' antigens remain unknown. Expressed TCRB transcripts were sequenced after all isolated RNA was converted to cDNA. TCRdb's copy holds only in-frame clones and misses some; the assay was immunoSEQ multiplex PCR. The sample records more than 250,000 clones, roughly 22% being singletons. The sample taken for sequencing was naive CD4+ T cells from blood. The receptors were gathered from a woman between 40 and 50 years old with type 1 diabetes.

The J gene is TRBJ1-4, the V gene TRBV29-1; 10 bases agree with TRBD1. J lost 7 bases, V lost 7 bases, and 6 bases had no gene match. This CDR3 is built from 13 residues. CDR1 and CDR2 from the germline V gene are SQVTM and ANQGSEA. In DNA form, the CDR3 reads TGCAGCGCTTCCGGGACAGGGGTTGAAAAACTGTTTTTT. It yields the protein CSASGTGVEKLFF.

This clone was seen only a few times. The rearrangement uses TRBV7-9 and TRBJ1-2; the D is unclear. The germline gives CDR1 SEHNR, CDR2 FQNEAQ (reference sequence). The germline V and J ends were trimmed by 3 bases and 0 bases, with 11 bases remaining between them. The CDR3 totals 15 residues. CDR3 sequence reads: CASSFWAFTNYGYTF. CDR3 nucleotides: TGTGCCAGCAGCTTTTGGGCCTTTACTAACTATGGCTACACCTTC.

This chain connects TRBV4-3 to TRBJ2-1; 12 nucleotides align to TRBD1. Germline loops: CDR1 LGHNA, CDR2 YSLEER. Trimming cost V 0 bases and J 7 bases; bases outside gene matches: 16. The length of the CDR3 is 20 residues. DNA of the CDR3: TGCGCCAGCAGCCAAGAACTCCCCGCCGGGACAGGGGGCCGAGCAAATGAGCAGTTCTTC. Encoded protein: CASSQELPAGTGGRANEQFF.

CDR3 residues: CSAEGTDVGTEAFF. DNA for the CDR3: TGCAGCGCGGAGGGGACCGATGTTGGAACTGAAGCTTTCTTT. The V and J genes are TRBV29-1 and TRBJ1-1; D may be TRBD1 (5 bases). The germline gives CDR1 SQVTM, CDR2 ANQGSEA. V lost 7 bases, J lost 5 bases, and 20 bases lay in between. The CDR3 is 14 residues long.

J is TRBJ2-3 and V is TRBV7-9; no firm D call. Trimming took off 1 base at V and 6 bases at J, with 8 bases between the two ends. The V gene's germline CDR1 is SEHNR and CDR2 FQNEAQ (reference sequence). This CDR3 contains 13 residues. The DNA for the CDR3 is TGTGCCAGCAGCTTAGACAGAGCCGATACGCAGTATTTT. Translated, it gives CASSLDRADTQYF.

This clone was seen a single time. The gene calls are TRBV5-8 and TRBJ2-5; no clear D gene. V shed 2 bases and J shed 4 bases, with 3 bases lying between them. Germline values: CDR1 SGHTS, CDR2 YDEGEE. The CDR3 runs to 11 residues. The CDR3 DNA sequence: TGTGCCAGCAGCTTAGCAGAGACCCAGTACTTC. Encoded protein: CASSLAETQYF.

The rearrangement links TRBV6-5 to TRBJ1-2; TRBD1 is a possible D gene (5 bases). The CDR3 extends over 13 amino acids. CDR1 and CDR2 (germline): MNHEY, SVGAGI. Between the trimmed V and J ends, which lost 5 bases and 7 bases, there was a span of 14 bases. The CDR3 here is CASSQRQKPGYTF. CDR3 DNA: TGTGCCAGCAGTCAACGACAGAAGCCTGGCTACACCTTC.

This chain links TRBV25-1 with TRBJ1-3; 7 nucleotides align to TRBD1. The J segment lost 7 bases and the V segment lost 4 bases, leaving 7 bases of the junction unmatched. Germline V gene lookup returns CDR1 MGHDK and CDR2 SYGVNS. The CDR3 length is 14 residues. In DNA form, the CDR3 reads TGTGCCAGCAGTGTTGCGACAGGGTCTAACACCATATATTTT. Its protein product is CASSVATGSNTIYF.

This clone was found once. This chain uses TRBV7-2 with TRBJ2-7; 11 bases align to TRBD2. The J segment lost 0 bases and the V segment lost 6 bases, leaving 4 bases of the junction unmatched. CDR1 SGHTA and CDR2 FQGNSA come from the germline V gene. This CDR3 is built from 15 residues. CDR3 DNA sequence: TGTGCCAGCAGGCGACTAGCGGGGCTCTCCTACGAGCAGTACTTC. As protein: CASRRLAGLSYEQYF.

This clone was seen only a few times. The chain employs TRBV2 and TRBJ1-1; D is undetermined. The CDR3 loop spans 13 amino acids. Germline V gene lookup returns CDR1 SNHLY and CDR2 FYNNEI. The germline V and J ends were trimmed by 5 bases and 0 bases, with 7 bases remaining between them. CDR3 protein: CASSSGVNTEAFF. As DNA, the CDR3 is TGTGCCAGCAGTTCCGGTGTGAACACTGAAGCTTTCTTT.

This clone was seen a few times. This chain uses TRBV4-3 with TRBJ2-7; the match to TRBD2 covers 7 bases. V dropped 1 base and J dropped 3; count of bases not matched to a gene: 3. The germline V gene encodes CDR1 LGHNA and CDR2 YSLEER. CDR3 size: 14 residues. CDR3 region: CASSQAGGGYEQYF. CDR3 in DNA: TGCGCCAGCAGCCAAGCCGGCGGGGGCTACGAGCAGTACTTC.

This clone was seen only a few times. The chain recombines TRBV5-1 with TRBJ2-1; D ambiguous. Trimming took 0 bases from V and 10 from J, leaving 5 bases between them. Germline V gives CDR1 SGHRS, CDR2 YFSETQ. CDR3 length equals 11 residues. The CDR3 nucleotides are TGCGCCAGCAGCTTGGGGCCGGAGCAGTTCTTC. This encodes CASSLGPEQFF.

The chain couples TRBV7-3 to TRBJ1-1; D remains unclear. This CDR3 has 12 residues. V was cut by 7 bases and J by 10 bases, with 16 bases left in between. Looked up from germline, CDR1 is SGHTA and CDR2 is FQGTGA. CDR3 DNA sequence: TGTGCCAGCACCTCGCTTCCCCCGGGAGCTTTCTTT. Amino acid sequence: CASTSLPPGAFF.

The rearrangement joins TRBV5-1 to TRBJ2-5, with TRBD1 as a possible D gene (5 bases). The germline V gene encodes CDR1 SGHRS and CDR2 YFSETQ. V lost 3 bases and J lost 2, with 8 bases in between. This CDR3 is built from 13 residues. The CDR3 reads CASSWTPQETQYF. The DNA of the CDR3 is TGCGCCAGCAGCTGGACACCTCAAGAGACCCAGTACTTC.

The rearrangement joins TRBV7-3 to TRBJ1-1, with TRBD1 matching over 7 bases. CDR1 SGHTA and CDR2 FQGTGA come from the germline V gene. Germline trimming cut 5 bases from V and 6 bases from J; bases unmatched to any gene: 3. The CDR3 contains 12 residues. The CDR3 reads CASSGGQAEAFF. The CDR3 nucleotides read TGTGCCAGCAGCGGTGGACAGGCTGAAGCTTTCTTT.

The sample holds a few counts of this clone. The chain combines TRBV6-5 with TRBJ2-7; 9 nucleotides align to TRBD1. CDR3 length: 15 amino acids. Germline V gene lookup returns CDR1 MNHEY and CDR2 SVGAGI. V lost 6 bases to trimming and J lost 2 bases; unmatched junction nucleotides: 8. CDR3 DNA sequence: TGTGCCAGCAGCTGGGACAGGGAAGGAGCCTACGAGCAGTACTTC. Protein: CASSWDREGAYEQYF.

This clone has a handful of counts. The chain uses TRBV18 and TRBJ1-4; D call uncertain. The V gene's germline CDR1 is KGHSH and CDR2 LQKENI. CDR3 length: 14 residues. Trimming removed 0 bases at V and 4 bases at J, with 6 bases between. For the CDR3, the DNA is TGTGCCAGCTCACCACCGAGTCTTAATGAAAAACTGTTTTTT. It yields the protein CASSPPSLNEKLFF. Drawing the rest from reference TRBV18 and TRBJ1-4, the complete variable domain is NAGVMQNPRHLVRRRGQEARLRCSPMKGHSHVYWYRQLPEEGLKFMVYLQKENIIDESGMPKERFSAEFPKEGPSILRIQQVVRGDSAAYFCASSPPSLNEKLFFGSGTQLSVL.

This sequence joins TRBV7-2 and TRBJ2-1; D may be TRBD1 (6 bases). Germline V lookup: CDR1 SGHTA, CDR2 FQGNSA. V was pared by 2 bases and J by 9 bases, with 11 bases between. The CDR3 is made up of 13 amino acids. The CDR3 reads CASSLQGLAEQFF. CDR3 nucleotide sequence: TGTGCCAGCAGCTTACAGGGGTTGGCTGAGCAGTTCTTC.

This clone showed up just a few times. The gene calls are TRBV15 and TRBJ1-2; the match to TRBD1 covers 11 bases. The ends lost 0 bases at V and 7 bases at J; junction bases unmatched: 4. The V gene's germline CDR1 is LNHNV and CDR2 YYDKDF (reference sequence). The CDR3 spans 15 residues. The CDR3 spells CATSRDGTGGGGYTF. In DNA form, the CDR3 reads TGTGCCACCAGCAGAGATGGGACAGGGGGTGGTGGCTACACCTTC.

This clone was seen a handful of times. The chain combines TRBV28 with TRBJ1-2; perhaps TRBD1 as D (5 bases). The germline V gene has CDR1 MDHEN and CDR2 SYDVKM. Deletions cut 7 bases from V and 5 bases from J, with 14 bases between. The CDR3 is 13 residues long. The CDR3 DNA sequence: TGTGCCAGCACCGCCGGGACTGATTATGGCTACACCTTC. Its protein product is CASTAGTDYGYTF.

V usage is TRBV7-2 and J usage is TRBJ1-2; 7 bases fit TRBD1. Germline V gives CDR1 SGHTA, CDR2 FQGNSA. V shed 5 bases and J 3 bases; nucleotides not matched to a gene: 9. The CDR3 loop spans 15 amino acids. CDR3 sequence: CASSLGQLTDYGYTF. CDR3 DNA sequence: TGTGCCAGCAGCCTGGGACAGCTTACCGACTATGGCTACACCTTC.

With respect to this clone: Other DNA sequences in this sample translate to the same CDR3. The chain carries TRBV4-1 and TRBJ1-5; D gene uncertain. The germline V gene encodes CDR1 MGHRA and CDR2 YSYEKL. The CDR3 spans 14 residues. The V and J ends lost 1 base and 4 bases respectively, with 8 bases between them. The CDR3 DNA is TGCGCCAGCAGCCAAGTCGGCGGGAATCAGCCCCAGCATTTT. As protein: CASSQVGGNQPQHF.

This clone has only a few counts. V usage is TRBV7-2 and J usage is TRBJ2-5; D is uncertain. V lost 5 bases to trimming and J lost 2 bases, with 15 bases between them. From germline, CDR1 is SGHTA and CDR2 FQGNSA. This CDR3 is built from 15 residues. The CDR3: CASSPQSRIQETQYF. CDR3 bases: TGTGCCAGCAGCCCCCAATCCAGGATTCAAGAGACCCAGTACTTC. Full variable domain (rest looked up from reference TRBV7-2 and TRBJ2-5): GAGVSQSPSNKVTEKGKDVELRCDPISGHTALYWYRQSLGQGLEFLIYFQGNSAPDKSGLPSDRFSAERTGGSVSTLTIQRTQQEDSAVYLCASSPQSRIQETQYFGPGTRLLVL.